These 19 T cell receptor beta chains were sequenced from one sample in a study of cytomegalovirus exposure and HLA in healthy donors. Only in-frame clones appear in the TCRdb table, and some are missing; sequencing was by immunoSEQ multiplex PCR. The sample consists of 150,000 to 200,000 clones, about four fifths of them appearing once. The sequencing input was PBMCs. Receptors originate from a man aged 18-30 years in good health and CMV-seropositive.

This chain links TRBV4-2 with TRBJ2-7, with 13 nucleotides matching TRBD2. The V and J ends lost 3 bases and 7 bases, in that order; junction bases with no gene match: 3. Per the germline V gene, CDR1 is LGHNA and CDR2 is YNFKEQ. The CDR3 totals 14 residues. CDR3 nucleotide sequence: TGTGCCAGCAGCCAGGGACTAGCGGGATGGGAGCAGTACTTC. Translating it yields CASSQGLAGWEQYF.

The table lists this clone with a few counts. The chain couples TRBV7-2 to TRBJ1-5, with TRBD1 matching 8 bases. The ends lost 5 bases at V and 4 bases at J; junction bases unmatched: 4. This CDR3 spans 14 amino acids. CDR1 is SGHTA and CDR2 is FQGNSA in the germline V gene. CDR3 loop: CASSRGQANQPQHF. CDR3 nucleotides: TGTGCCAGCAGCCGGGGACAGGCGAATCAGCCCCAGCATTTT.

The V call is TRBV7-2, the J call TRBJ2-7; 16 bases map to TRBD2. The CDR3 consists of 18 residues. Germline-derived CDR1 and CDR2 are SGHTA and FQGNSA. Germline trimming cut 4 bases from V and 3 bases from J; bases unmatched to any gene: 9. The CDR3 sequence is CASSSQGLAGGRNYEQYF. CDR3 bases: TGTGCCAGCAGCTCCCAGGGACTAGCGGGAGGGAGGAACTACGAGCAGTACTTC.

This chain connects TRBV9 to TRBJ2-7, with D perhaps TRBD2 (6 bases). V was clipped by 0 bases and J by 3 bases, with 10 bases between them. The CDR3 is 14 residues long. Germline V gene sequence: CDR1 SGDLS, CDR2 YYNGEE. The CDR3 is CASSVAEGYYEQYF. The DNA of the CDR3 is TGTGCCAGCAGCGTAGCGGAGGGTTACTACGAGCAGTACTTC. Drawing the rest from reference TRBV9 and TRBJ2-7, the complete variable domain is DSGVTQTPKHLITATGQRVTLRCSPRSGDLSVYWYQQSLDQGLQFLIQYYNGEERAKGNILERFSAQQFPDLHSELNLSSLELGDSALYFCASSVAEGYYEQYFGPGTRLTVT.

The chain joins TRBV27 to TRBJ2-2; D might be TRBD2 (5 bases). The CDR3 length is 14 residues. V was shortened by 7 bases and J by 3 bases, with 12 bases between the two germline ends. The germline gives CDR1 MNHEY, CDR2 SMNVEV (reference sequence). The CDR3 region is CASKDLDYTGELFF. The CDR3 nucleotides read TGTGCCAGCAAAGACCTGGACTACACCGGGGAGCTGTTTTTT.

The chain carries TRBV7-8 and TRBJ1-2; a possible D gene is TRBD1 (5 bases). Germline-derived CDR1 and CDR2 are SGHVS and FQNEAQ. The V end was cut by 3 bases, the J end by 7 bases, with 12 bases between. The CDR3 has 13 amino acids. CDR3 protein: CASSFRVGLGYTF. The CDR3 DNA reads TGTGCCAGCAGCTTCCGCGTGGGACTTGGCTACACCTTC. The full variable domain, with the rest looked up from reference TRBV7-8 and TRBJ1-2, is GAGVSQSPRYKVAKRGQDVALRCDPISGHVSLFWYQQALGQGPEFLTYFQNEAQLDKSGLPSDRFFAERPEGSVSTLKIQRTQQEDSAVYLCASSFRVGLGYTFGSGTRLTVV.

This sequence joins TRBV5-4 and TRBJ2-5; D is undetermined. V was pared by 2 bases and J by 1 base, with 12 bases between. CDR3 length: 15 amino acids. Germline V CDR1 and CDR2: SGHNT, YYREEE (reference sequence). The CDR3 DNA reads as TGTGCCAGCAGCTTAGGTAAACAGATCCAAGAGACCCAGTACTTC. Its translation is CASSLGKQIQETQYF.

The chain links TRBV7-2 to TRBJ2-3, with a possible D match to TRBD1 (6 bases). Per the germline V gene, CDR1 is SGHTA and CDR2 is FQGNSA. With 8 bases removed from V and 4 bases from J, the gap between germline ends came to 7 bases. CDR3 length: 11 amino acids. CDR3 amino acids: CASGGADTQYF. CDR3 in DNA: TGTGCCAGCGGGGGCGCAGATACGCAGTATTTT.

This clone was recorded a few times. V and J are TRBV4-2 and TRBJ2-2; 8 bases map to TRBD2. The trim removed 1 base at V and 5 bases at J, leaving 3 bases unmatched. In germline, CDR1 is LGHNA, CDR2 YNFKEQ. The CDR3 has 15 residues. Here the CDR3 DNA reads TGTGCCAGCAGCCAAGCGGGAGGGTGGACCGGGGAGCTGTTTTTT. The encoded protein is CASSQAGGWTGELFF.

This clone came up a few times. The gene calls are TRBV28 and TRBJ2-1; 12 bases map to TRBD2. This CDR3 is built from 20 residues. Trimming cost V 2 bases and J 0 bases; bases outside gene matches: 11. The germline CDR1 and CDR2 sequences are MDHEN and SYDVKM. The DNA for the CDR3 is TGTGCCAGCAGTTTAATTGGGCTAGCGGGAGGGCCCAGCTCCTACAATGAGCAGTTCTTC. Translation gives CASSLIGLAGGPSSYNEQFF.

The V call is TRBV28, the J call TRBJ1-5; D not certain. The V gene lost 5 bases and the J gene lost 8 bases, with 10 bases spanning the gap. Germline values: CDR1 MDHEN, CDR2 SYDVKM. This CDR3 contains 12 residues. In DNA form, the CDR3 reads TGTGCCAGCAGTGGAGGGTCAGAGCCCCAGCATTTT. Encoded protein: CASSGGSEPQHF.

CDR3 nucleotide sequence: TGTGCCGGCTCGACAGGGGGTAGCAATCAGCCCCAGCATTTT. This sequence encodes CAGSTGGSNQPQHF. The chain is built from TRBV28 and TRBJ1-5, with 9 bases that match TRBD1. Trimming cost V 11 bases and J 0 bases; bases outside gene matches: 5. The CDR3 is 14 amino acids. CDR1 is MDHEN and CDR2 is SYDVKM in the germline V gene.

The rearrangement uses TRBV7-3 and TRBJ2-5; 8 bases agree with TRBD2. V shed 5 bases, J shed 2 bases, and the junction held 7 bases outside the gene matches. The CDR3 consists of 15 residues. CDR1 and CDR2 (germline): SGHTA, FQGTGA. The CDR3 region is CASSRGGRWQETQYF. CDR3 DNA sequence: TGTGCCAGCAGCCGGGGGGGGCGCTGGCAAGAGACCCAGTACTTC.

The chain couples TRBV7-3 to TRBJ2-2; weak D call: TRBD2 (7 bases). The CDR3 has 14 residues. CDR1 is SGHTA and CDR2 is FQGTGA in the germline V gene. V lost 6 bases, J lost 7 bases, and 15 bases lay in between. The CDR3 sequence is CASSPSGGDGELFF. Here the CDR3 DNA reads TGTGCCAGCAGTCCCTCGGGGGGCGACGGGGAGCTGTTTTTT.

J is TRBJ2-1 and V is TRBV4-3, with 7 bases lining up with TRBD2. Germline V lookup: CDR1 LGHNA, CDR2 YSLEER. The CDR3 loop spans 13 amino acids. The ends lost 4 bases at V and 12 bases at J; junction bases unmatched: 9. The CDR3 sequence is CASSPRLAGRQFF. Here the CDR3 DNA reads TGCGCCAGCAGCCCCCGACTAGCCGGACGGCAGTTCTTC.

This clone was counted once. The chain joins TRBV14 to TRBJ2-5; the match to TRBD1 covers 10 bases. This CDR3 has 13 amino acids. V was clipped by 6 bases and J by 4 bases; unmatched bases: 2. Germline V CDR1 and CDR2: SGHDN, FVKESK. Written as DNA, the CDR3 is TGTGCCAGCAGGACAGGGGGCTTAGAGACCCAGTACTTC. It is translated as CASRTGGLETQYF.

This chain joins TRBV5-1 and TRBJ2-2, with 9 bases lining up with TRBD1. The CDR3 loop spans 16 amino acids. The J segment lost 2 bases and the V segment lost 5 bases, leaving 7 bases of the junction unmatched. The V gene's germline CDR1 is SGHRS and CDR2 YFSETQ. CDR3 DNA sequence: TGCGCCAGCAGGCCTACAGGGGGCGCTAACACCGGGGAGCTGTTTTTT. Protein sequence: CASRPTGGANTGELFF. Full variable domain (missing parts from reference TRBV5-1 and TRBJ2-2): KAGVTQTPRYLIKTRGQQVTLSCSPISGHRSVSWYQQTPGQGLQFLFEYFSETQRNKGNFPGRFSGRQFSNSRSEMNVSTLELGDSALYLCASRPTGGANTGELFFGEGSRLTVL.

This clone was detected ten times or more. CDR3 sequence reads: CASSWGGRERSTDTQYF. CDR3 DNA sequence: TGTGCCAGCAGCTGGGGGGGGCGGGAGAGGAGCACAGATACGCAGTATTTT. J is TRBJ2-3 and V is TRBV5-4; D might be TRBD2 (7 bases). Germline-derived CDR1 and CDR2 are SGHNT and YYREEE (reference sequence). The CDR3 is 17 residues long. Trimming took 3 bases from V and 0 from J, leaving 17 bases between them.

The CDR3 spells CASSRVGVIGYEQYF. The CDR3 bases are TGTGCCAGCAGCCGAGTCGGGGTGATCGGCTACGAGCAGTACTTC. The genes are TRBV5-6 and TRBJ2-7, with D perhaps TRBD2 (5 bases). There are 15 residues in the CDR3. V shed 4 bases and J shed 3 bases, with 17 bases lying between them. The V gene's germline CDR1 is SGHDT and CDR2 YYEEEE.